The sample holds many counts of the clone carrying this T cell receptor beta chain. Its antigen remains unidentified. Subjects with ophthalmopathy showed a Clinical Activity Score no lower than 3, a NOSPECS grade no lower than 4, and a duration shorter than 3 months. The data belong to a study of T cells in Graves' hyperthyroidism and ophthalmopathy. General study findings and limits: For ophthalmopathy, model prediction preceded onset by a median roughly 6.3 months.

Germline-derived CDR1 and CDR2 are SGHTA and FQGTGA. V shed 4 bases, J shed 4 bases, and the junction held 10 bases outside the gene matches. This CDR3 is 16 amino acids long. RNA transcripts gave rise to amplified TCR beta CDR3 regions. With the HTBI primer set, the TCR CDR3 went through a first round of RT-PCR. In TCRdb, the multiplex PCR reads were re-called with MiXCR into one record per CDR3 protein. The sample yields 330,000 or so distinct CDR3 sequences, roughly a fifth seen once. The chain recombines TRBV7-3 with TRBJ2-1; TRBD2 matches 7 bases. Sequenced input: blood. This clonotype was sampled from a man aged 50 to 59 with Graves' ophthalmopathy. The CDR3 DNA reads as TGTGCCAGCAGCTCCAGTGGTAGCGGGCAATACAATGAGCAGTTCTTC. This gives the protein CASSSSGSGQYNEQFF.